Following are 22 T cell receptor beta chains from one sample sequenced in a study of T-cell reconstitution after alpha-beta-depleted transplantation in children. It was with unique molecular identifiers that the TCRbeta library was prepared. TCRdb reprocessed the PCR reads via MiXCR and lists one record per CDR3 protein. The data show 700,000 to 850,000 distinct CDR3 sequences, 16% seen once. The source was PBMCs, mostly from graft donor cells, collected 360 days after TCRalphabeta/CD19-depleted stem cell transplant. The receptors stem from a male patient under 18 who had a stem cell transplant for acute lymphoblastic leukemia, so the T cells may come from the graft donor.

This clonotype was picked up many times. The rearrangement uses TRBV5-1 and TRBJ2-7; TRBD2 matches at 11 bases. Germline assignment: CDR1 SGHRS and CDR2 YFSETQ. The CDR3 runs 18 residues. Germline trimming cut 0 bases from V and 3 bases from J; bases unmatched to any gene: 11. The chain's CDR3 is CASSLAKLAGGQNYEQYF. The CDR3 DNA is TGCGCCAGCAGCTTGGCCAAATTAGCGGGAGGGCAGAACTACGAGCAGTACTTC.

The V and J genes are TRBV12-3 or TRBV12-4 and TRBJ2-7; 12 nucleotides match TRBD2. The CDR3 contains 15 residues. Trimming cost V 6 bases and J 2 bases; bases outside gene matches: 5. The CDR3 region is CASRNGLAGPYEQYF. Here the CDR3 DNA reads TGTGCCAGCAGAAATGGACTAGCGGGGCCCTACGAGCAGTACTTC.

This clonotype was found a few times. The chain links TRBV27 to TRBJ2-1, with TRBD2 matching over 9 bases. Looked up from germline, CDR1 is MNHEY and CDR2 is SMNVEV (reference sequence). CDR3 size: 16 residues. V trimming: 7 bases; J trimming: 8 bases; junction bases outside the gene matches: 15. In DNA, the CDR3 is TGTGCCAGCATAGGCCCGGGGGCGGGAGGGCCACATGAGCAGTTCTTC. This sequence encodes CASIGPGAGGPHEQFF.

The table lists this clonotype with a few counts. The gene calls are TRBV4-1 and TRBJ2-2, with 8 bases matching TRBD2. The CDR3 extends over 16 amino acids. V dropped 4 bases and J dropped 5; count of bases not matched to a gene: 9. The V gene's germline CDR1 is MGHRA and CDR2 YSYEKL. CDR3 amino acids: CASSPQPAGVTGELFF. The CDR3 DNA is TGCGCCAGCAGCCCCCAACCAGCGGGAGTTACCGGGGAGCTGTTTTTT.

The chain has TRBV27 and TRBJ2-3; D call uncertain. CDR3 size: 16 residues. CDR1 is MNHEY, CDR2 SMNVEV, per germline (reference sequence). Trimming took 5 bases from V and 4 from J, leaving 19 bases between them. This chain's CDR3 is CASSPSPAPGPDTQYF. CDR3 DNA sequence: TGTGCCAGCAGTCCCAGTCCGGCTCCGGGCCCAGATACGCAGTATTTT.

This clonotype was recorded a few times. This chain connects TRBV12-3 or TRBV12-4 to TRBJ2-3; 12 positions match TRBD1. The ends lost 0 bases at V and 3 bases at J; junction bases unmatched: 19. This CDR3 spans 22 amino acids. The CDR3 here is CASSLARGLLPGQGARTDTQYF. The CDR3 DNA reads as TGTGCCAGCAGTTTAGCTCGCGGCCTACTTCCGGGACAGGGGGCGCGTACAGATACGCAGTATTTT.

Points on this clonotype: One end of the junction does not line up with germline, which may come from a read error. The chain joins TRBV5-1 to TRBJ2-1; D is possibly TRBD2 (5 bases). Germline V gives CDR1 SGHRS, CDR2 YFSETQ. The CDR3 loop spans 17 amino acids. CDR3 nucleotide sequence: TGCGCCAGCAGCTTTGGACGATGGCTAGGACTCTACAATGGGCAGTTCTTC. This translates into CASSFGRWLGLYNGQFF.

The J gene is TRBJ2-2, the V gene TRBV4-2, with 7 bases lining up with TRBD2. The CDR3 covers 15 residues. V dropped 5 bases and J dropped 4; count of bases not matched to a gene: 7. CDR1 is LGHNA, CDR2 YNFKEQ, per germline. This chain's CDR3 is CASSAREPGTGELFF. The CDR3 bases are TGTGCCAGCAGCGCGCGGGAGCCGGGCACCGGGGAGCTGTTTTTT.

This clonotype was counted only a few times. V is TRBV10-3 and J is TRBJ2-7; 9 nucleotides match TRBD2. The CDR3 sequence is 18 residues long. Germline-derived CDR1 and CDR2 are ENHRY and SYGVKD. The V gene end was trimmed by 3 bases and the J gene end by 5 bases; junction bases not matched to a gene: 17. CDR3 residues: CAISDPSRDSSGSNEQYF. The DNA of the CDR3 is TGTGCCATCAGTGATCCGTCCCGGGACAGTAGCGGGAGTAACGAGCAGTACTTC.

This clonotype appeared a few times. V usage is TRBV29-1 and J usage is TRBJ2-5, with 11 nucleotides matching TRBD1. This CDR3 contains 13 residues. After removal of 7 bases from V and 2 bases from J, the junction contained 3 bases not matched to a gene. CDR1 SQVTM and CDR2 ANQGSEA come from the germline V gene. The CDR3 loop reads CSGGTGGQETQYF. As DNA, the CDR3 is TGCAGCGGGGGGACAGGGGGACAAGAGACCCAGTACTTC.

V usage is TRBV4-1 and J usage is TRBJ2-3, with D tentatively TRBD2 (6 bases). The CDR3 covers 16 residues. Between the trimmed V and J ends, which lost 0 bases and 5 bases, there was a span of 15 bases. CDR1 MGHRA and CDR2 YSYEKL come from the germline V gene. CDR3 loop: CASSQEAPGVIDTQYF. CDR3 coding DNA: TGCGCCAGCAGCCAAGAGGCTCCGGGAGTGATAGATACGCAGTATTTT.

On this clonotype: It may be a read error: a sequence one base away is much more abundant. CDR3 sequence (DNA): TGCAGCGCCGGGACATTCCAAGAGACCCAGTACTTC. Amino acids: CSAGTFQETQYF. This chain joins TRBV29-1 and TRBJ2-5; TRBD1 is a possible D gene (6 bases). The length of the CDR3 is 12 residues. Germline CDR1 reads SQVTM; CDR2 reads ANQGSEA. The ends were cut back, 7 bases at V and 1 base at J, with 10 bases in the middle.

This clonotype was seen more than once but under ten times. The CDR3 region has the DNA TGTGCCAGCAGCCCAACGGGACTAGTGTACACCGGGGAGCTGTTTTTT. Protein: CASSPTGLVYTGELFF. The V gene is TRBV3-1, the J gene TRBJ2-2; 8 nucleotides match TRBD2. The germline CDR1 and CDR2 sequences are LGHDT and YNNKEL (reference sequence). V dropped 4 bases and J dropped 3; count of bases not matched to a gene: 7. The CDR3 is 16 residues long.

There are many counts of this clonotype. This rearrangement joins TRBV9 to TRBJ2-1, with 9 nucleotides matching TRBD2. Trimming removed 0 bases from V and 4 bases from J; junction bases left unmatched: 2. The CDR3 length is 15 residues. Germline V gene lookup returns CDR1 SGDLS and CDR2 YYNGEE. The DNA for the CDR3 is TGTGCCAGCAGCGTAGGACTAGCGGAGTACAATGAGCAGTTCTTC. Translation gives CASSVGLAEYNEQFF.

In its sample, this clonotype was seen many times. The genes are TRBV5-1 and TRBJ2-1; tentative D call: TRBD1 (6 bases). The V gene lost 8 bases and the J gene lost 1 base, with 19 bases spanning the gap. CDR3 length: 16 amino acids. The germline V gene has CDR1 SGHRS and CDR2 YFSETQ. CDR3 bases: TGCGCCAGAAGACACAGGGACCCGACTTCCTACAATGAGCAGTTCTTC. Protein: CARRHRDPTSYNEQFF.

Comment on this clonotype: The CDR3 does not end in the conserved phenylalanine or tryptophan, so this is likely a read error. Because the CDR3's place on the DNA is in doubt, the DNA is left out and the CDR3 is given as listed by TCRdb. The chain links TRBV2 to TRBJ2-7. Per germline, CDR1 SNHLY and CDR2 FYNNEI. The CDR3 is 14 residues long, counting both termini. CDR3 loop: CASSEVARYYEQYL.

The chain joins TRBV29-1 to TRBJ2-3; D is perhaps TRBD2 (5 bases). CDR3 length: 12 residues. V was shortened by 4 bases and J by 6 bases, with 11 bases between the two germline ends. Germline V gene lookup returns CDR1 SQVTM and CDR2 ANQGSEA. The CDR3 coding sequence is TGCAGCGTTGCGAACCCGGGGGATACGCAGTATTTT. Its protein is CSVANPGDTQYF.

This clonotype turned up a few times. V usage is TRBV30 and J usage is TRBJ1-2; tentatively, D is TRBD1 (5 bases). Germline lookup yields CDR1 GTSNPN and CDR2 SVGIG (reference sequence). The ends were cut back, 3 bases at V and 0 bases at J, with 8 bases in the middle. The CDR3 is 13 residues long. The CDR3 reads CAWSRGPNYGYTF. The CDR3 nucleotides read TGTGCCTGGAGCCGGGGACCTAACTATGGCTACACCTTC.

This clonotype was seen ten or more times. The gene calls are TRBV19 and TRBJ2-7; tentative D call: TRBD1 (5 bases). This CDR3 spans 15 amino acids. CDR1 is LNHDA and CDR2 is SQIVND in the germline V gene (reference sequence). V was pared by 5 bases and J by 2 bases, with 16 bases between. Written as DNA, the CDR3 is TGTGCCAGTAGTGACATTGGGCAGGGTCCCTACGAGCAGTACTTC. Its translation: CASSDIGQGPYEQYF.

The rearrangement links TRBV5-1 to TRBJ2-7; a weak D match, TRBD1 (5 bases). Between the trimmed V and J ends, which lost 0 bases and 2 bases, there was a span of 15 bases. Germline lookup yields CDR1 SGHRS and CDR2 YFSETQ. This CDR3 comprises 16 residues. CDR3 sequence: CASSLGWGGATYEQYF. CDR3 bases: TGCGCCAGCAGCTTGGGATGGGGTGGGGCGACCTACGAGCAGTACTTC.

This clonotype was observed a few times. As DNA, the CDR3 is TGCGCCAGCAGCTTGCCGGCGGGCGGATACACAGATACGCAGTATTTT. Its translation: CASSLPAGGYTDTQYF. The J gene is TRBJ2-3, the V gene TRBV5-1, with D possibly TRBD2 on 5 matching bases. CDR1 is SGHRS, CDR2 YFSETQ, per germline. CDR3 length: 16 residues. Trimming shortened V by 1 base and J by 2 bases, and 14 bases separated the two germline ends.

CDR3 residues: CASGGQLSPRELFF. CDR3 sequence (DNA): TGTGCCAGCGGGGGGCAGTTATCACCCCGGGAGCTGTTTTTT. This chain links TRBV11-2 with TRBJ2-2, with D possibly being TRBD1 or TRBD2 (6 bases each). Trimming removed 8 bases at V and 9 bases at J, with 19 bases between. The CDR3 consists of 14 residues. Germline V gives CDR1 SGHAT, CDR2 FQNNGV.